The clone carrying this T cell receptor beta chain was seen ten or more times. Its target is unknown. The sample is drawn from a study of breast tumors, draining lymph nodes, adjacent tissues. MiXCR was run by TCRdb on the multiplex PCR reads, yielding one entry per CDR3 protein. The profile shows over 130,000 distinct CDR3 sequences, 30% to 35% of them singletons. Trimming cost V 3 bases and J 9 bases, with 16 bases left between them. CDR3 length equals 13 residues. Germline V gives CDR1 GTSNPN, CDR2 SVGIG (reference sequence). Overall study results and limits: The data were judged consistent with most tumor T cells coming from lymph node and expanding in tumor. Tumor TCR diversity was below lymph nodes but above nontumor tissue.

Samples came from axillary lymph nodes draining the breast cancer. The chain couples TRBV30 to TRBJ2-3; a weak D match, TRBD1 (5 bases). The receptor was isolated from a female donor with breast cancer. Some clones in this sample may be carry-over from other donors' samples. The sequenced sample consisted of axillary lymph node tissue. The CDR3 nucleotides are TGTGCCTGGAGCCGAGGTCAGCAGGGCACGCAGTATTTT. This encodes CAWSRGQQGTQYF.